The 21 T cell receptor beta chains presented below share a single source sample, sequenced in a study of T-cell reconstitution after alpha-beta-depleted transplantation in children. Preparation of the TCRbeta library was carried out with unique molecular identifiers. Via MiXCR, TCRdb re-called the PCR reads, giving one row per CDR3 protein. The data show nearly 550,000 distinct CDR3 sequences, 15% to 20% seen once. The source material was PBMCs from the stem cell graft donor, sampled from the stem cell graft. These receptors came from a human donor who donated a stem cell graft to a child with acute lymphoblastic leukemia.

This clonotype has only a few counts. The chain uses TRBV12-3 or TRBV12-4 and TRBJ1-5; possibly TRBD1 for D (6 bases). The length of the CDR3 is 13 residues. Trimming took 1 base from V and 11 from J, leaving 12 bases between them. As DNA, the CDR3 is TGTGCCAGCAGTTTAGGACAGGTGCCTACCCAGCATTTT. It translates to CASSLGQVPTQHF.

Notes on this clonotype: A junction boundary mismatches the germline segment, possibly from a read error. The CDR3 here is CAGRGEGNTIYF. In DNA, the CDR3 is TGCGCCGGCAGGGGTGAGGGAAACACCATATATTTT. This chain uses TRBV4-1 with TRBJ1-3; D might be TRBD1 (6 bases). Germline V gene sequence: CDR1 MGHRA, CDR2 YSYEKL. This CDR3 region has 12 residues.

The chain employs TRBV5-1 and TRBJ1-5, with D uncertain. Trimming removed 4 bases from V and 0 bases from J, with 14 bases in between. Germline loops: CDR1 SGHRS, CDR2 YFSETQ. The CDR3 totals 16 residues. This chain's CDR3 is CASSPEGDNSNQPQHF. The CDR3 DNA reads TGCGCCAGCAGCCCGGAAGGAGATAATAGCAATCAGCCCCAGCATTTT.

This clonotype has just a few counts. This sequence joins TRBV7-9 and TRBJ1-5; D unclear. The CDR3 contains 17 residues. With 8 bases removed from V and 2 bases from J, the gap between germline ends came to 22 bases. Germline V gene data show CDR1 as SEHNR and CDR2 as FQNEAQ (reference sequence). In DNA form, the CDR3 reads TGTGCCAGCTCTGGTCCCGATCCCGCCGTCGGCAATCAGCCCCAGCATTTT. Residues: CASSGPDPAVGNQPQHF.

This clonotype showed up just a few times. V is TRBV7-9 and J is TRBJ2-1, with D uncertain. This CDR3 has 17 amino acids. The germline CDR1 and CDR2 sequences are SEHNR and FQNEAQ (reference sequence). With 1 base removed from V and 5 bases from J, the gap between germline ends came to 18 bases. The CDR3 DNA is TGTGCCAGCAGCTTAGTCCCGGGCCCAGATCAGAACAATGAGCAGTTCTTC. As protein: CASSLVPGPDQNNEQFF.

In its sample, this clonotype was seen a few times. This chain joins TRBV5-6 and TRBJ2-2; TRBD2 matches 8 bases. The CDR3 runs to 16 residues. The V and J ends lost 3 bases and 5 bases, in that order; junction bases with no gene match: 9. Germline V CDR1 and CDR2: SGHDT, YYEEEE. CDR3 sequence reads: CASSWIAGRGTGELFF. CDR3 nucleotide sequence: TGTGCCAGCAGCTGGATAGCGGGGAGAGGAACCGGGGAGCTGTTTTTT.

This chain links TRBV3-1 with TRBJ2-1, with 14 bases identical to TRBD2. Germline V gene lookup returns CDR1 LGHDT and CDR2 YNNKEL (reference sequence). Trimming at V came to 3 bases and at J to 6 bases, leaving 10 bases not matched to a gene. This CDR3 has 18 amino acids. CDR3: CASSQGLGLAGESNEQFF. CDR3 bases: TGTGCCAGCAGCCAGGGACTGGGACTAGCGGGAGAATCCAATGAGCAGTTCTTC.

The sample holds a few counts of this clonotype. CDR3 amino acids: CASSGRGNNEQFF. The CDR3 DNA follows: TGTGCCAGCAGTGGGAGGGGCAACAATGAGCAGTTCTTC. This chain links TRBV2 with TRBJ2-1; D might be TRBD2 (6 bases). Per germline, CDR1 SNHLY and CDR2 FYNNEI. The V end was cut by 4 bases, the J end by 5 bases, with 9 bases between. This CDR3 spans 13 amino acids.

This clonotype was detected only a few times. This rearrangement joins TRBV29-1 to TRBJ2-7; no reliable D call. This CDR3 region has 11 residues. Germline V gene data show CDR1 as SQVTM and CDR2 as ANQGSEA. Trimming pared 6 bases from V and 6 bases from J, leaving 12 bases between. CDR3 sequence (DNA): TGCAGCGTACAAATGGTCGGCGAGCAGTACTTC. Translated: CSVQMVGEQYF.

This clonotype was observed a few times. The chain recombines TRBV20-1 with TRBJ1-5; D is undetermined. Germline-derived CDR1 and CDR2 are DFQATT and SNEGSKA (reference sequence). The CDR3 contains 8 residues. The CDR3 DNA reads TGCAAGGATCAGCCCCAGCATTTT. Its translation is CKDQPQHF.

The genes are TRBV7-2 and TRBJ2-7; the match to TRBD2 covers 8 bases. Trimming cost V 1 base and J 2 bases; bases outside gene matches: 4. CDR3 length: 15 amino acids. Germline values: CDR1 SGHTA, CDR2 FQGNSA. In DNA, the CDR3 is TGTGCCAGCAGCTTAGAACTAGCGGAGACCTACGAGCAGTACTTC. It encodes CASSLELAETYEQYF. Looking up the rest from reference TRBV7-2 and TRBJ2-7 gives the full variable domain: GAGVSQSPSNKVTEKGKDVELRCDPISGHTALYWYRQSLGQGLEFLIYFQGNSAPDKSGLPSDRFSAERTGGSVSTLTIQRTQQEDSAVYLCASSLELAETYEQYFGPGTRLTVT.

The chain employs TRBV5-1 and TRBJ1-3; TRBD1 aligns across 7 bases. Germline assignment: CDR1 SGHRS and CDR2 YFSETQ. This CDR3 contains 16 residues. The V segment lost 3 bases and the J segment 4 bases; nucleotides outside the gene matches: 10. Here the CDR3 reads CASSSTNGQVGNTIYF. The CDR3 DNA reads TGCGCCAGCAGCTCGACGAACGGACAGGTCGGAAACACCATATATTTT. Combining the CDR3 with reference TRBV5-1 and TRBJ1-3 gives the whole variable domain KAGVTQTPRYLIKTRGQQVTLSCSPISGHRSVSWYQQTPGQGLQFLFEYFSETQRNKGNFPGRFSGRQFSNSRSEMNVSTLELGDSALYLCASSSTNGQVGNTIYFGEGSWLTVV.

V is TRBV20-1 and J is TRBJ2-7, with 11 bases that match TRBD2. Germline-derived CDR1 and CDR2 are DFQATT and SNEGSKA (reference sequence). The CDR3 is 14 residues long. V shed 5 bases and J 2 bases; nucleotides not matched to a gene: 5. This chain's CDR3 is CSAYGTSGPYEQYF. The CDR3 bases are TGCAGTGCTTACGGGACTAGCGGACCCTACGAGCAGTACTTC.

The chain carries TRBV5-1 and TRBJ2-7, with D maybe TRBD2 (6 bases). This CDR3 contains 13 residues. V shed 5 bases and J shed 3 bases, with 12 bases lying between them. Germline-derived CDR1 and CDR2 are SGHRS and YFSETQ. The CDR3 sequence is CASRIGGIYEQYF. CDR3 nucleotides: TGCGCCAGCAGGATTGGCGGGATCTACGAGCAGTACTTC.

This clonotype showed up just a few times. The CDR3 nucleotides read TGCGCCAGCAGCGTGGGACAGGAGCCTCCTTTGGGCAATCAGCCCCAGCATTTT. The encoded protein is CASSVGQEPPLGNQPQHF. The chain recombines TRBV5-1 with TRBJ1-5; 8 positions match TRBD1. CDR3 size: 18 residues. The V segment lost 4 bases and the J segment 2 bases; nucleotides outside the gene matches: 14. Germline V lookup: CDR1 SGHRS, CDR2 YFSETQ.

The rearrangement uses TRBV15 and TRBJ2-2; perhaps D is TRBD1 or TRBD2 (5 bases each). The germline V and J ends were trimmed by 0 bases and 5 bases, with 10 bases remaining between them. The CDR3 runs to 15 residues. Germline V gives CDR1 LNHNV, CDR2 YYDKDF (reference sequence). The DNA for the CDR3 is TGTGCCACCAGCAGAGATCTGGGGGAAACCGGGGAGCTGTTTTTT. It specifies CATSRDLGETGELFF.

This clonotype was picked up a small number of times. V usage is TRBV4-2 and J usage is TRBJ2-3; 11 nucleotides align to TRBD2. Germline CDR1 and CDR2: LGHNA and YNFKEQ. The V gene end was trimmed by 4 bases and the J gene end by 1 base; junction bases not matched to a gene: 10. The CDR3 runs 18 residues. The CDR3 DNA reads TGTGCCAGCAGCCCGACGGTACTAGCGGGGGTCGGCACAGATACGCAGTATTTT. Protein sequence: CASSPTVLAGVGTDTQYF.

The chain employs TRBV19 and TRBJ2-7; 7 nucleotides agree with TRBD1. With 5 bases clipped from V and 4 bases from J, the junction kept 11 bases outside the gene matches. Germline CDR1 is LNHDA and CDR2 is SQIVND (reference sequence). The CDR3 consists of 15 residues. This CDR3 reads CASSRHRGFNYEQYF. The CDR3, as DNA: TGTGCCAGTAGTCGACACAGGGGTTTCAATTACGAGCAGTACTTC.

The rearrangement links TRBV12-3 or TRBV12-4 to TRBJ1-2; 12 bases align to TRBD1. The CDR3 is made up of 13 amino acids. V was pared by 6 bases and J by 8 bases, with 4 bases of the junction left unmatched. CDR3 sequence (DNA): TGTGCCAGCAGGGGACAGGGGGCTTTGGGCTACACCTTC. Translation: CASRGQGALGYTF.

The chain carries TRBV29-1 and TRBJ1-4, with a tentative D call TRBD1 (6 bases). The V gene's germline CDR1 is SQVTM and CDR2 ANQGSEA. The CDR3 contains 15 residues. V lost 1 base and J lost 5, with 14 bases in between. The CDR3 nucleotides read TGCAGCGTTGAAGTACTCGGACAGAGGAATGAAAAACTGTTTTTT. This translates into CSVEVLGQRNEKLFF.

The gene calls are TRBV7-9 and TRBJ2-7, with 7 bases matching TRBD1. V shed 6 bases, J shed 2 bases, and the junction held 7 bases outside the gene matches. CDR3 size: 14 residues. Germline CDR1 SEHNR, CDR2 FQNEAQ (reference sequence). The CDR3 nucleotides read TGTGCCAGCAGTCGGACAGGCAACACCTACGAGCAGTACTTC. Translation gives CASSRTGNTYEQYF.